This entry is about one TCR beta chain. The data are from a study of cytomegalovirus exposure and HLA in healthy donors. Germline V gives CDR1 PRHDT, CDR2 FYEKMQ (reference sequence). Trimming at V came to 0 bases and at J to 5 bases, leaving 5 bases not matched to a gene. The CDR3 spans 15 residues. The primer mix had 60 Vbeta and 13 Jbeta primers. Clones were read by immunoSEQ multiplex PCR, and TCRdb kept only the in-frame ones, dropping some. The sample has roughly 130,000 clones; 74% are singletons. The sequence was collected from a woman between 45 and 65 years old in good health and CMV-seropositive. The chain has TRBV13 and TRBJ2-3, with TRBD2 matching over 7 bases. Sequences were obtained from PBMCs. The CDR3 bases are TGTGCCAGCAGCTTAGGAGCGGGGCGGGGAGATACGCAGTATTTT. It translates to CASSLGAGRGDTQYF. Supplemented by reference TRBV13 and TRBJ2-3, the full variable domain reads AAGVIQSPRHLIKEKRETATLKCYPIPRHDTVYWYQQGPGQDPQFLISFYEKMQSDKGSIPDRFSAQQFSDYHSELNMSSLELGDSALYFCASSLGAGRGDTQYFGPGTRLTVL.